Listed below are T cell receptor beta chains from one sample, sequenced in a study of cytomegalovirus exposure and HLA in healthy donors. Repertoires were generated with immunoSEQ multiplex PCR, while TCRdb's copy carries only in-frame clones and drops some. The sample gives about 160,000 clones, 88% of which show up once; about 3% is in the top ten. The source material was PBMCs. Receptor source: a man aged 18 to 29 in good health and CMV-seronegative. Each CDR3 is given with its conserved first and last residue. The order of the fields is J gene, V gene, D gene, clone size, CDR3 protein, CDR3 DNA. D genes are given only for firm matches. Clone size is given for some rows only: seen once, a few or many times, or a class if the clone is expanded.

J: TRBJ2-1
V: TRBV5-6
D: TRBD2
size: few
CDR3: CASNPSGGVMNEQFF
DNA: TGTGCCAGCAATCCTAGCGGGGGTGTTATGAATGAGCAGTTCTTC

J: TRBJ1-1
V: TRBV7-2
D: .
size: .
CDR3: CASSFAWRLNTEAFF
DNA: TGTGCCAGCAGCTTCGCGTGGCGGTTGAACACTGAAGCTTTCTTT

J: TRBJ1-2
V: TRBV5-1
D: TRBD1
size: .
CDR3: CASSLVPRGLGGYTF
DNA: TGCGCCAGCAGCTTGGTACCCAGGGGGCTTGGTGGCTACACCTTC

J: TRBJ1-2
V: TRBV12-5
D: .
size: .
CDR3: CASGFMGSQGGYTF
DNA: TGTGCTAGTGGTTTTATGGGCAGCCAAGGCGGCTACACCTTC

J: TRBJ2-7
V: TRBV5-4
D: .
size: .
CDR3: CASSWDSPEGSSYEQYF
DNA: TGTGCCAGCAGCTGGGACTCGCCAGAGGGGAGCTCCTACGAGCAGTACTTC

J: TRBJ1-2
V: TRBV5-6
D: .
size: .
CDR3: CASSSDRRYGYTF
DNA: TGTGCCAGCAGCTCCGACAGGAGATATGGCTACACCTTC

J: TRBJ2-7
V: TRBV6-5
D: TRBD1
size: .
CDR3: CASSEGAKYEQYF
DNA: TGTGCCAGCAGCGAGGGGGCGAAGTACGAGCAGTACTTC

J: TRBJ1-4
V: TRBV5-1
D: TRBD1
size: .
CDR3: CASSLGVPGQGSRPTNEKLFF
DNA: TGCGCCAGCAGCTTAGGGGTGCCGGGACAGGGATCGAGGCCAACTAATGAAAAACTGTTTTTT

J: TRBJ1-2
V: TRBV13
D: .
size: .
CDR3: CASSSTVNYGYTF
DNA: TGTGCCAGCAGCTCGACAGTTAACTATGGCTACACCTTC

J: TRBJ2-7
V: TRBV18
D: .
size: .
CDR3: CASSPPSHHEQYF
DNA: TGTGCCAGCTCACCACCTAGTCACCACGAGCAGTACTTC

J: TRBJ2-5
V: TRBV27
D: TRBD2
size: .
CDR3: CASREPGLARETQYF
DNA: TGTGCCAGCAGAGAGCCGGGACTAGCGCGGGAGACCCAGTACTTC

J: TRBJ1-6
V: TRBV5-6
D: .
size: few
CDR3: CASSLQWSPLHF
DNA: TGTGCCAGCAGTCTGCAGTGGTCACCCCTCCACTTT

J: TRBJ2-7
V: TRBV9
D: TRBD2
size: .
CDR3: CASSAGGLTSYEQYF
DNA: TGTGCCAGCAGCGCCGGGGGGTTGACCTCCTACGAGCAGTACTTC

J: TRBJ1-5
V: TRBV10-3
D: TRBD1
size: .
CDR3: CAIRAGTEDQPQHF
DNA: TGTGCCATCAGGGCCGGGACAGAGGATCAGCCCCAGCATTTT

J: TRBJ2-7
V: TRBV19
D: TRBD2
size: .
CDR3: CASSEATSGSYEQYF
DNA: TGTGCCAGTAGTGAGGCGACTAGCGGCTCCTACGAGCAGTACTTC

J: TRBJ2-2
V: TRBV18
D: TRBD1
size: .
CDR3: CASSPRAGGETGELFF
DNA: TGTGCCAGCTCACCACGGGCAGGGGGCGAGACCGGGGAGCTGTTTTTT

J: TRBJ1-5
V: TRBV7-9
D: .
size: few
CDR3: CASSLGSVDQPQHF
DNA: TGTGCCAGCAGCTTAGGATCGGTAGATCAGCCCCAGCATTTT

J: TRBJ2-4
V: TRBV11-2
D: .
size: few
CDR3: CASSLVIGTGKNIQYF
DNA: TGTGCCAGCAGCTTAGTTATAGGCACGGGAAAAAACATTCAGTACTTC

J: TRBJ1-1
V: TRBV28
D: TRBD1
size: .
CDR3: CASSSGQGSATEAFF
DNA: TGTGCCAGCAGTTCCGGACAGGGATCGGCCACTGAAGCTTTCTTT

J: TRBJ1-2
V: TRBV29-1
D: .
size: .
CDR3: CSVYHRANGYTF
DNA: TGCAGCGTGTACCACAGGGCTAATGGCTACACCTTC

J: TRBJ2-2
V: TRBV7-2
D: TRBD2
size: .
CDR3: CASSLGGGRLTGELFF
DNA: TGTGCCAGCAGCTTAGGGGGAGGGCGGTTAACCGGGGAGCTGTTTTTT

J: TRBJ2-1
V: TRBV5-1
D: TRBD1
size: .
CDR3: CASSLSPQGANNEQFF
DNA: TGCGCCAGCAGCTTGTCTCCTCAGGGGGCAAACAATGAGCAGTTCTTC

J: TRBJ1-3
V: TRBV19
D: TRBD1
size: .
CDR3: CARGQGAFGNTIYF
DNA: TGTGCCAGGGGACAGGGGGCATTTGGAAACACCATATATTTT

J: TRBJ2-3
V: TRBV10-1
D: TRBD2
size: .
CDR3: CASSGLAGTTDTQYF
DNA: TGCGCCAGCAGCGGACTAGCGGGGACTACAGATACGCAGTATTTT

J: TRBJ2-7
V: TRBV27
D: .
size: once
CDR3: CASSKTRTYEQYF
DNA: TGTGCCAGCAGTAAGACTCGAACCTACGAGCAGTACTTC

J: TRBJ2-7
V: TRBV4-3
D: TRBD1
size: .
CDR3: CASSHRTGETYEQYF
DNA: TGCGCCAGCAGCCATAGGACAGGGGAAACCTACGAGCAGTACTTC

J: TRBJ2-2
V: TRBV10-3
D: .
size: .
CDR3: CAISRVYDGELFF
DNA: TGTGCCATCAGTCGGGTTTATGACGGGGAGCTGTTTTTT

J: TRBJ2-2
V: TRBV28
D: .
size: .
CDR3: CASSLSHTGELFF
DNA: TGTGCCAGCAGTCTGTCTCACACCGGGGAGCTGTTTTTT

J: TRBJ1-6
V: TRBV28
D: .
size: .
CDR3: CASSGGLSYNSPLHF
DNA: TGTGCCAGCAGTGGGGGCCTCTCCTATAATTCACCCCTCCACTTT

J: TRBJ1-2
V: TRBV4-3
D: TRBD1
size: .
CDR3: CASSQSTGVTRLYGYTF
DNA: TGCGCCAGCAGCCAATCCACAGGGGTTACTCGACTCTATGGCTACACCTTC

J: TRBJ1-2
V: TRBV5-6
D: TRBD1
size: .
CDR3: CASSQELGTGDGYTF
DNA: TGTGCCAGCAGCCAAGAGTTGGGAACAGGGGACGGCTACACCTTC

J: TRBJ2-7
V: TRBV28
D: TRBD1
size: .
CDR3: CASSTRTGGIDEQYF
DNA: TGTGCCAGCAGTACCAGAACAGGGGGCATCGACGAGCAGTACTTC